Presented here are 5 T cell receptor beta chains from one specimen sequenced in a study of T cell responses to AZD1222 COVID-19 vaccine. The method was immunoSEQ multiplex PCR; TCRdb's version includes in-frame clones alone and lacks a portion of them. This table holds 160,000 or so clones, more than 70% found once. The sequenced sample was peripheral blood, obtained on day 0 of AZD1222 vaccination. All receptors come from an adult in good health.

The CDR3 reads CASSLRDREAYEQYF. For the CDR3, the DNA is TGCGCCAGCAGCCTGAGGGACAGGGAAGCCTACGAGCAGTACTTC. This sequence joins TRBV5-1 and TRBJ2-7; 9 bases agree with TRBD1. The CDR3 contains 15 residues. V was pared by 4 bases and J by 2 bases, with 7 bases of the junction left unmatched. Germline CDR1 reads SGHRS; CDR2 reads YFSETQ. Drawing the rest from reference TRBV5-1 and TRBJ2-7, the complete variable domain is KAGVTQTPRYLIKTRGQQVTLSCSPISGHRSVSWYQQTPGQGLQFLFEYFSETQRNKGNFPGRFSGRQFSNSRSEMNVSTLELGDSALYLCASSLRDREAYEQYFGPGTRLTVT.

The chain combines TRBV30 with TRBJ2-1, with D perhaps given as TRBD1 or TRBD2 (5 bases each). V was shortened by 4 bases and J by 7 bases, with 14 bases between the two germline ends. Germline V gene lookup returns CDR1 GTSNPN and CDR2 SVGIG (reference sequence). CDR3 length equals 13 residues. The CDR3 DNA sequence: TGTGCCTGGACAGGGAGAGATTGGAATGAGCAGTTCTTC. Amino acids: CAWTGRDWNEQFF.

The chain recombines TRBV5-1 with TRBJ1-4, with 10 bases lining up with TRBD1. V lost 0 bases and J lost 1; bases outside the gene matches: 6. Germline CDR1 is SGHRS and CDR2 is YFSETQ. The length of the CDR3 is 18 residues. The CDR3 loop reads CASSLGTGGYETNEKLFF. The CDR3 DNA sequence: TGCGCCAGCAGCTTGGGGACAGGGGGGTACGAAACTAATGAAAAACTGTTTTTT.

This chain connects TRBV6-6 to TRBJ1-2; 8 nucleotides line up with TRBD1. CDR1 is MNHNY, CDR2 SVGAGI, per germline (reference sequence). CDR3 length equals 16 residues. After removal of 5 bases from V and 4 bases from J, the junction contained 12 bases not matched to a gene. The CDR3 nucleotides are TGTGCCAGCAGTCGACGGGACAGGCCCGACCGCTATGGCTACACCTTC. Amino acids: CASSRRDRPDRYGYTF.

The chain couples TRBV28 to TRBJ1-2; D is ambiguous. The CDR3 runs 13 residues. Germline-derived CDR1 and CDR2 are MDHEN and SYDVKM. Between the trimmed V and J ends, which lost 6 bases and 5 bases, there was a span of 13 bases. The CDR3 sequence: CASRGANSYGYTF. The CDR3 DNA sequence: TGTGCCAGCAGGGGAGCTAACTCATATGGCTACACCTTC.